These 30 T cell receptor beta chains originate from one sample sequenced in a study of cytomegalovirus exposure and HLA in healthy donors. The PCR contained 60 Vbeta and 13 Jbeta primers. Produced via immunoSEQ multiplex PCR; TCRdb's table is partial and in-frame only. Of over 100,000 clones in the sample, about three quarters are singletons; the top ten hold roughly 4%. Sequences were obtained from PBMCs. These receptors were obtained from a man aged 45-65 years in good health and CMV-seropositive.

This clone was seen only a few times. This chain links TRBV11-2 with TRBJ2-6; D perhaps matches TRBD2 (6 bases). This CDR3 region has 16 residues. V dropped 1 base and J dropped 0 bases, with 7 bases sitting between them. Per the germline V gene, CDR1 is SGHAT and CDR2 is FQNNGV. This CDR3 is CASSLGAGSGANVLTF. DNA for the CDR3: TGTGCCAGCAGCTTAGGAGCGGGCTCTGGGGCCAACGTCCTGACTTTC.

The chain carries TRBV6-6 and TRBJ2-2; possibly TRBD1 for D (5 bases). Trimming removed 5 bases at V and 7 bases at J, with 11 bases between. The CDR3 length is 13 residues. Germline loops: CDR1 MNHNY, CDR2 SVGAGI (reference sequence). CDR3 DNA sequence: TGTGCCAGCAGTCAGGGCACCGGCGGGGAGCTGTTTTTT. Protein product: CASSQGTGGELFF.

This sequence joins TRBV6-5 and TRBJ2-7, with D maybe TRBD2 (5 bases). The CDR3 has 14 amino acids. V lost 5 bases, J lost 3 bases, and 14 bases lay in between. Germline V CDR1 and CDR2: MNHEY, SVGAGI. CDR3 sequence: CASSRESGYYEQYF. The DNA of the CDR3 is TGTGCCAGCAGTCGAGAGAGCGGATACTACGAGCAGTACTTC.

The CDR3 loop reads CASRGLAYVVETQYF. The CDR3 DNA follows: TGTGCCAGCAGAGGACTAGCGTATGTGGTCGAGACCCAGTACTTC. The rearrangement joins TRBV4-2 to TRBJ2-5; 9 bases line up with TRBD2. From germline, CDR1 is LGHNA and CDR2 YNFKEQ. With V trimmed by 6 bases and J by 5 bases, 10 bases remained unmatched. The CDR3 totals 15 residues.

This sequence joins TRBV10-2 and TRBJ1-2; tentative D call: TRBD1 (6 bases). Germline V gene lookup returns CDR1 WSHSY and CDR2 SAAADI. Trimming stripped 5 bases from V and 5 bases from J, with 9 bases between. The CDR3 has 12 amino acids. CDR3 nucleotides: TGCGCCAGCAGTCCCGGACAGTATGGCTACACCTTC. Amino acids: CASSPGQYGYTF.

This clone was counted between two and nine times. This chain uses TRBV5-8 with TRBJ2-5, with TRBD1 identical over 8 bases. Germline trimming cut 4 bases from V and 2 bases from J; bases unmatched to any gene: 10. Germline V gene lookup returns CDR1 SGHTS and CDR2 YDEGEE. The CDR3 totals 16 residues. The CDR3, as DNA: TGTGCCAGCAGCCACGAAGTGACAGGGGCACAAGAGACCCAGTACTTC. Encoded protein: CASSHEVTGAQETQYF.

The chain links TRBV27 to TRBJ2-5; TRBD1 might be the D (5 bases). Germline assignment: CDR1 MNHEY and CDR2 SMNVEV (reference sequence). Trimming removed 4 bases at V and 2 bases at J, with 17 bases between. The CDR3 consists of 16 residues. The DNA of the CDR3 is TGTGCCAGCAGTTCCATTTCCGGACACCCTCAAGAGACCCAGTACTTC. Protein: CASSSISGHPQETQYF.

The CDR3 DNA reads TGTGCCAGCAGCGCTCAGACAGGGCTGAACACCGGGGAGCTGTTTTTT. Translation gives CASSAQTGLNTGELFF. This rearrangement joins TRBV7-3 to TRBJ2-2, with 7 bases aligning to TRBD1. The CDR3 covers 16 residues. J was trimmed by 1 base and V by 5 bases; bases with no gene match: 7. Germline assignment: CDR1 SGHTA and CDR2 FQGTGA.

In this sample, this clone turned up once. The chain is built from TRBV5-6 and TRBJ1-3, with 8 nucleotides matching TRBD1. CDR1 is SGHDT, CDR2 YYEEEE, per germline. This CDR3 region has 15 residues. With 4 bases clipped from V and 2 bases from J, the junction kept 5 bases outside the gene matches. CDR3 amino acids: CASSQTGATGNTIYF. CDR3 nucleotide sequence: TGTGCCAGCAGCCAGACAGGGGCGACTGGAAACACCATATATTTT.

This clone occurred a few times. This sequence joins TRBV5-6 and TRBJ2-1; D not certain. The CDR3 length is 15 residues. Germline CDR1 and CDR2: SGHDT and YYEEEE. V lost 0 bases to trimming and J lost 0 bases, with 7 bases between them. The CDR3 is CASSLAPSSYNEQFF. The CDR3 region has the DNA TGTGCCAGCAGCTTGGCACCGAGCTCCTACAATGAGCAGTTCTTC.

The V and J genes are TRBV2 and TRBJ2-7, with a tentative D call TRBD2 (6 bases). The germline V gene encodes CDR1 SNHLY and CDR2 FYNNEI. The CDR3 is 13 residues long. The V gene lost 7 bases and the J gene lost 0 bases, with 10 bases spanning the gap. The CDR3 DNA is TGTGCCAGCAAACGGGGGTCCTCCTACGAGCAGTACTTC. Protein product: CASKRGSSYEQYF.

The chain has TRBV5-6 and TRBJ2-5, with D maybe TRBD2 (5 bases). CDR1 and CDR2 from the germline V gene are SGHDT and YYEEEE. CDR3 length equals 11 residues. The germline V and J ends were trimmed by 3 bases and 5 bases, with 5 bases remaining between them. The CDR3 DNA follows: TGTGCCAGCAGCTGGGAGGAGACCCAGTACTTC. Translated, it gives CASSWEETQYF.

This clone was seen more than once but under ten times. The V and J genes are TRBV5-4 and TRBJ2-1, with TRBD2 identical over 7 bases. Germline lookup yields CDR1 SGHNT and CDR2 YYREEE (reference sequence). V trimming: 5 bases; J trimming: 5 bases; junction bases outside the gene matches: 10. This CDR3 contains 15 residues. CDR3 protein: CASSSQGGGNNEQFF. The CDR3 DNA sequence: TGTGCCAGCAGTTCTCAGGGCGGGGGTAACAATGAGCAGTTCTTC. The full variable domain, with the rest looked up from reference TRBV5-4 and TRBJ2-1, is ETGVTQSPTHLIKTRGQQVTLRCSSQSGHNTVSWYQQALGQGPQFIFQYYREEENGRGNFPPRFSGLQFPNYSSELNVNALELDDSALYLCASSSQGGGNNEQFFGPGTRLTVL.

J is TRBJ2-5 and V is TRBV6-5, with D possibly being TRBD1 (7 bases). Trimming removed 6 bases from V and 4 bases from J, with 18 bases in between. Germline V lookup: CDR1 MNHEY, CDR2 SVGAGI. The length of the CDR3 is 15 residues. The CDR3 bases are TGTGCCAGCAGGCCCCAGACAGGGACTGGAGAGACCCAGTACTTC. It yields the protein CASRPQTGTGETQYF.

The chain joins TRBV19 to TRBJ1-1; a possible D gene is TRBD1 (5 bases). V lost 7 bases and J lost 0, with 15 bases in between. The germline CDR1 and CDR2 sequences are LNHDA and SQIVND (reference sequence). CDR3 length: 15 residues. The chain's CDR3 is CASKGAGHLNTEAFF. In DNA, the CDR3 is TGTGCCAGTAAAGGGGCAGGACACCTGAACACTGAAGCTTTCTTT.

The rearrangement links TRBV4-3 to TRBJ2-6; D perhaps matches TRBD1 (5 bases). CDR3 length: 15 residues. Trimming removed 4 bases from V and 1 base from J, with 8 bases in between. Looked up from germline, CDR1 is LGHNA and CDR2 is YSLEER. CDR3 coding DNA: TGCGCCAGCAGCCCGAAGGGGTCTGGGGCCAACGTCCTGACTTTC. Protein product: CASSPKGSGANVLTF.

The J gene is TRBJ1-5, the V gene TRBV7-8; D is ambiguous. Trimming shortened V by 0 bases and J by 0 bases, and 9 bases separated the two germline ends. The germline gives CDR1 SGHVS, CDR2 FQNEAQ. The CDR3 totals 16 residues. The CDR3, as DNA: TGTGCCAGCAGCTTAGCGCTAGAGGGTAGCAATCAGCCCCAGCATTTT. This gives the protein CASSLALEGSNQPQHF.

Concerning this clone itself: At the DNA level, this CDR3 is encoded by other sequences in the same sample as well. This chain links TRBV19 with TRBJ1-6, with D possibly being TRBD1 (6 bases). V dropped 4 bases and J dropped 5 bases, with 9 bases sitting between them. Per germline, CDR1 LNHDA and CDR2 SQIVND (reference sequence). The CDR3 runs to 14 residues. CDR3: CASSTGQNNSPLHF. The CDR3 DNA is TGTGCCAGTAGTACTGGACAGAATAATTCACCCCTCCACTTT.

V gene TRBV29-1 combines with J gene TRBJ2-1; 10 positions agree with TRBD2. Germline V gene sequence: CDR1 SQVTM, CDR2 ANQGSEA. Losses at the gene ends were 4 bases for V and 4 bases for J; bases not matched to a gene: 7. CDR3 length equals 15 residues. CDR3 sequence reads: CSVGGTSASYNEQFF. In DNA form, the CDR3 reads TGCAGCGTTGGTGGGACTAGCGCGAGTTACAATGAGCAGTTCTTC.

The chain links TRBV6-5 to TRBJ2-5, with D possibly being TRBD2 (6 bases). Gene TRBJ2-7 matches the end of the DNA better, so the J call may be wrong. This CDR3 is 16 amino acids long. Looked up from germline, CDR1 is MNHEY and CDR2 is SVGAGI. The CDR3 coding sequence is TGTGCCAGCAGTTACGGAGGGACGGGACGCCCTTACGAGCAGTACTTC. It encodes CASSYGGTGRPYEQYF.

The chain combines TRBV19 with TRBJ1-2, with D tentatively TRBD1 (5 bases). The CDR3 is 15 residues long. Germline assignment: CDR1 LNHDA and CDR2 SQIVND (reference sequence). The V and J ends lost 5 bases and 2 bases respectively, with 15 bases between them. This CDR3 is CASSAGTGGNYGYTF. In DNA form, the CDR3 reads TGTGCCAGTAGTGCCGGGACGGGGGGGAACTATGGCTACACCTTC.

The chain carries TRBV27 and TRBJ1-2, with D maybe TRBD1 (6 bases). Trimming removed 2 bases from V and 1 base from J, with 11 bases in between. Germline values: CDR1 MNHEY, CDR2 SMNVEV (reference sequence). The CDR3 length is 15 residues. CDR3 region: CASSLKGDLNYGYTF. CDR3 in DNA: TGTGCCAGCAGTTTAAAGGGGGACCTTAACTATGGCTACACCTTC.

The V gene is TRBV7-9, the J gene TRBJ2-5, with 8 positions matching TRBD2. CDR1 is SEHNR and CDR2 is FQNEAQ in the germline V gene (reference sequence). With 5 bases clipped from V and 0 bases from J, the junction kept 17 bases outside the gene matches. The CDR3 length is 19 residues. The CDR3 DNA sequence: TGTGCCAGCAGCCCCCTACACGCAGAGCGGGGGAATAACCAAGAGACCCAGTACTTC. Translation gives CASSPLHAERGNNQETQYF.

The J gene is TRBJ1-1, the V gene TRBV21-1; the table's TRBD1 call for D was not verified on the DNA. TRBV21-1 is noted as a pseudogene. This CDR3 comprises 16 residues. In nucleotides, the CDR3 is TGTGCCAGCAGCAAAAGTTGCGACAGTCTGAACACTGAAGCTTTCTTT. Its translation: CASSKSCDSLNTEAFF.

V usage is TRBV12-5 and J usage is TRBJ2-2; tentative D call: TRBD1 (6 bases). V was shortened by 6 bases and J by 5 bases, with 22 bases between the two germline ends. Germline CDR1 is LGHNT and CDR2 is FRNRAP. The CDR3 is made up of 17 amino acids. In DNA form, the CDR3 reads TGTGCTAGTGGACTTGAGCGGACAGACCGCCGGACCGGGGAGCTGTTTTTT. This encodes CASGLERTDRRTGELFF.

The chain employs TRBV11-3 and TRBJ2-2; D not certain. This CDR3 spans 15 amino acids. V lost 2 bases, J lost 8 bases, and 15 bases lay in between. Germline CDR1 and CDR2: SGHNT and YENEEA. This CDR3 reads CASSLIIGVDGELFF. The CDR3 DNA is TGTGCCAGCAGCTTAATCATAGGAGTAGATGGGGAGCTGTTTTTT. Variable domain in full (rest from reference TRBV11-3 and TRBJ2-2): EAGVVQSPRYKIIEKKQPVAFWCNPISGHNTLYWYLQNLGQGPELLIRYENEEAVDDSQLPKDRFSAERLKGVDSTLKIQPAELGDSAVYLCASSLIIGVDGELFFGEGSRLTVL.

Comments on this clone: Other DNA sequences in this specimen translate into the identical CDR3. Written as DNA, the CDR3 is TGTGCCAGCAGTTACTCCGGACAGGGGATTGGCTACACCTTC. This translates into CASSYSGQGIGYTF. The chain joins TRBV6-6 to TRBJ1-2; the match to TRBD1 covers 9 bases. The CDR3 has 14 residues. CDR1 is MNHNY and CDR2 is SVGAGI in the germline V gene (reference sequence). V lost 0 bases and J lost 7; bases outside the gene matches: 3.

This clone occurred once. This chain uses TRBV29-1 with TRBJ2-1, with D hard to call. V lost 1 base to trimming and J lost 7 bases, with 26 bases between them. Germline assignment: CDR1 SQVTM and CDR2 ANQGSEA. This CDR3 region has 18 residues. The CDR3 sequence: CSVEGPTFVGETLNEQFF. In DNA form, the CDR3 reads TGCAGCGTTGAAGGCCCGACTTTCGTGGGTGAAACACTGAATGAGCAGTTCTTC.

The V call is TRBV30, the J call TRBJ1-2; tentative D call: TRBD1 (5 bases). The V and J ends lost 3 bases and 9 bases respectively, with 11 bases between them. Germline values: CDR1 GTSNPN, CDR2 SVGIG (reference sequence). The CDR3 is 11 residues long. DNA for the CDR3: TGTGCCTGGAGCATCAGGGTACGCTACACCTTC. As protein: CAWSIRVRYTF.

The chain has TRBV5-1 and TRBJ2-1, with 12 nucleotides matching TRBD1. The CDR3 is made up of 19 amino acids. In germline, CDR1 is SGHRS, CDR2 YFSETQ. V lost 3 bases and J lost 0; bases outside the gene matches: 10. This CDR3 is CASSSSGTGGFSSYNEQFF. The CDR3 region has the DNA TGCGCCAGCAGCTCATCCGGGACAGGGGGCTTTTCCTCCTACAATGAGCAGTTCTTC.